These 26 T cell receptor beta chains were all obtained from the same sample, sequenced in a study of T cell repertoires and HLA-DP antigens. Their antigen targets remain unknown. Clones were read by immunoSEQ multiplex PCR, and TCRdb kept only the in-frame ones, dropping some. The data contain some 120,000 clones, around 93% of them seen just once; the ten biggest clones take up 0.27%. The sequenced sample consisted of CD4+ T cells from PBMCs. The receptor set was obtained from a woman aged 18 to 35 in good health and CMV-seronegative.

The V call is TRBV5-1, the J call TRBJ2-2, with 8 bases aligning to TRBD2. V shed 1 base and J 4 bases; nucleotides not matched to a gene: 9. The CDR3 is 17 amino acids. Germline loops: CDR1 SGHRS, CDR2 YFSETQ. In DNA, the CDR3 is TGCGCCAGCAGCTTGTGGGCTAGCGGGTTTTTCACCGGGGAGCTGTTTTTT. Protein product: CASSLWASGFFTGELFF.

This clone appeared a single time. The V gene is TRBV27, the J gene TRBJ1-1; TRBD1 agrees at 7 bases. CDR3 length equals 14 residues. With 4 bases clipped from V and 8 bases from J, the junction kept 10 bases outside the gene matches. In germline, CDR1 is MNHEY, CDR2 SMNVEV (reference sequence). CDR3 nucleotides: TGTGCCAGCAGTTCCCTTAACAGGGGTTTCGAAGCTTTCTTT. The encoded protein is CASSSLNRGFEAFF.

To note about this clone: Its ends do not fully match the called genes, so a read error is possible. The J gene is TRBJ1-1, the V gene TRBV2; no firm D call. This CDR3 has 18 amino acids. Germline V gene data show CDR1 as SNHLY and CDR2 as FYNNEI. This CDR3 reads CASSSSVVYRASNTEAFF. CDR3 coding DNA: TGTGCCAGCAGTTCCTCTGTTGTGTACAGAGCCTCGAACACCGAAGCTTTCTTT.

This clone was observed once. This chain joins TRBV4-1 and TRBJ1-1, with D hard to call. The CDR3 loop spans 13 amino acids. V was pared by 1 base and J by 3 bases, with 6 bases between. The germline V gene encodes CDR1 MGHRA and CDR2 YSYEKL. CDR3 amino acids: CASSQGRYTEAFF. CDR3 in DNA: TGCGCCAGCAGCCAAGGACGGTACACTGAAGCTTTCTTT.

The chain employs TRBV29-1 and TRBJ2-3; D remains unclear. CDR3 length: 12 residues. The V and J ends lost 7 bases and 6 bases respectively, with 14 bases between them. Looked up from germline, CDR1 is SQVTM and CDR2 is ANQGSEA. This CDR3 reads CSGSGVGDTQYF. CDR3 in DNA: TGCAGCGGAAGTGGGGTCGGCGATACGCAGTATTTT.

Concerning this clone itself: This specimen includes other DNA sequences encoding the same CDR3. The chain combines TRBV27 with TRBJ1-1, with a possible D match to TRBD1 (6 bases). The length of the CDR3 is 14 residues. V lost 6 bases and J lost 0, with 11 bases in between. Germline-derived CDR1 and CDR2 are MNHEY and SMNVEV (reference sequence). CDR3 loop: CASRGGGLNTEAFF. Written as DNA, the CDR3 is TGTGCCAGCAGAGGGGGGGGATTGAACACTGAAGCTTTCTTT.

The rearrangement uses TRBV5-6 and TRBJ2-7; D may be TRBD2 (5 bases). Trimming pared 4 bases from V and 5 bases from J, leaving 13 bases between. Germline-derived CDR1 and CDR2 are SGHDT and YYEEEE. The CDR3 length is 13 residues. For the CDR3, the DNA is TGTGCCAGCAGCCGCCCGGGGAATCACGAGCAGTACGTC. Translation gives CASSRPGNHEQYV.

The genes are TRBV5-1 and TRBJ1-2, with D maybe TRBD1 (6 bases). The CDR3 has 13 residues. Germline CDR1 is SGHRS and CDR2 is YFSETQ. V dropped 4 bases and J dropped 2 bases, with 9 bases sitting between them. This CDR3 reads CASSPGQNYGYTF. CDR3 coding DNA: TGCGCCAGCAGCCCCGGACAGAACTATGGCTACACCTTC.

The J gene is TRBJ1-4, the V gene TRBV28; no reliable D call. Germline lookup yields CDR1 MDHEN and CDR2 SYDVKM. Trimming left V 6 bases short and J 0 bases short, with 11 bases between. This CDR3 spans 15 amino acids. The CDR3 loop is CASSPGGATNEKLFF. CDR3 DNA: TGTGCCAGCAGCCCCGGTGGCGCAACTAATGAAAAACTGTTTTTT.

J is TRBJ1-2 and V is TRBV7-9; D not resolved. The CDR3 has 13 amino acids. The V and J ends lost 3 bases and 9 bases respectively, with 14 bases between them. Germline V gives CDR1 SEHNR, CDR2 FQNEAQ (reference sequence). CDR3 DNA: TGTGCCAGCAGCTTTAGGGCAGACTTGAGCTACACCTTC. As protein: CASSFRADLSYTF.

The CDR3 bases are TGTGCCAGCAGTTACCGACAGGGGGGCCCATACGAGCAGTACTTC. This translates into CASSYRQGGPYEQYF. This chain connects TRBV27 to TRBJ2-7; TRBD1 matches 9 bases. The J segment lost 4 bases and the V segment lost 4 bases, leaving 8 bases of the junction unmatched. The CDR3 covers 15 residues. Germline CDR1 reads MNHEY; CDR2 reads SMNVEV (reference sequence).

The CDR3 reads CARGQGIDTEAFF. In DNA, the CDR3 is TGCGCCAGGGGACAGGGGATCGACACTGAAGCTTTCTTT. This chain links TRBV10-1 with TRBJ1-1; 10 bases map to TRBD1. The germline CDR1 and CDR2 sequences are WNHNN and SYGVQD (reference sequence). Unmatched junction bases numbered 4, after V lost 9 bases and J lost 3 bases. The CDR3 consists of 13 residues.

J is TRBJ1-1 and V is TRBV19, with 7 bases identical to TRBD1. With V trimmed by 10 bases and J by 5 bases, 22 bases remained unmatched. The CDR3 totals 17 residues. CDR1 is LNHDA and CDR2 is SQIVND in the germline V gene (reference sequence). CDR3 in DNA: TGTGCCACCCACAGCCCCCCCTCGACAGGGTCAACGACTGAAGCTTTCTTT. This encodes CATHSPPSTGSTTEAFF.

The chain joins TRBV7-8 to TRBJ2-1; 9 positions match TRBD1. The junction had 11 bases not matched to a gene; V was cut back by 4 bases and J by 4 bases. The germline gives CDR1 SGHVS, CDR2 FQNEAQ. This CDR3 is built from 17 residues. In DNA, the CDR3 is TGTGCCAGCAGCTCAACCGGGGGACAGGGTGGGTACAATGAGCAGTTCTTC. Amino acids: CASSSTGGQGGYNEQFF.

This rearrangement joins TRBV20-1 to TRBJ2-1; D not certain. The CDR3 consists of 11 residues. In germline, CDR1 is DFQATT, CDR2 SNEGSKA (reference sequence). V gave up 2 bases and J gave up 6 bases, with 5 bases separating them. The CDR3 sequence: CSARRSNEQFF. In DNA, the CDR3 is TGCAGTGCTAGACGCAGCAATGAGCAGTTCTTC.

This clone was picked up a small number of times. CDR3 nucleotides: TGTGCCAGCAGCTTGGCCGGGCTAGCGGGAAACATTCAGTACTTC. Its translation is CASSLAGLAGNIQYF. The genes are TRBV5-4 and TRBJ2-4; 8 bases agree with TRBD2. Per germline, CDR1 SGHNT and CDR2 YYREEE (reference sequence). The V segment lost 0 bases and the J segment 6 bases; nucleotides outside the gene matches: 5. This CDR3 is built from 15 residues. Full variable domain (outside the CDR3, taken from reference TRBV5-4 and TRBJ2-4): ETGVTQSPTHLIKTRGQQVTLRCSSQSGHNTVSWYQQALGQGPQFIFQYYREEENGRGNFPPRFSGLQFPNYSSELNVNALELDDSALYLCASSLAGLAGNIQYFGAGTRLSVL.

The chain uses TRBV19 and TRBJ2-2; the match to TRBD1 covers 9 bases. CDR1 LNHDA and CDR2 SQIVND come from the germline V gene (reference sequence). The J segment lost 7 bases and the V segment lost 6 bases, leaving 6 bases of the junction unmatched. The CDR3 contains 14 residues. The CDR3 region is CASSHRGHVGELFF. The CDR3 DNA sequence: TGTGCCAGTAGCCACAGGGGGCACGTCGGGGAGCTGTTTTTT.

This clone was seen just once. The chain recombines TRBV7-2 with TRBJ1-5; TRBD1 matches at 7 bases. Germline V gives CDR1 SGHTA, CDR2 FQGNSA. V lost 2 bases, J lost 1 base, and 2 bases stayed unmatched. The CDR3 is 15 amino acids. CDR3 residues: CASSLKGASNQPQHF. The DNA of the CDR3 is TGTGCCAGCAGCTTAAAGGGGGCAAGCAATCAGCCCCAGCATTTT.

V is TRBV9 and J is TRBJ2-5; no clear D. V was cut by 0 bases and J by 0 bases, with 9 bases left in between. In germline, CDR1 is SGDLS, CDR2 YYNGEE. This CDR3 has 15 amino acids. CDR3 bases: TGTGCCAGCAGCGTAGAGGCCTTGTACCAAGAGACCCAGTACTTC. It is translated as CASSVEALYQETQYF.

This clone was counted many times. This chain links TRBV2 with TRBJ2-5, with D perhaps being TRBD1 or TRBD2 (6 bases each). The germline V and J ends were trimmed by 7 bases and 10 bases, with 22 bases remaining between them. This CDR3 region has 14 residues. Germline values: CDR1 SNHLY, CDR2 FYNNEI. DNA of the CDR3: TGTGCCAGCAATCCGGGACTGGGGCTAGGGGGCCAGTACTTC. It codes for CASNPGLGLGGQYF.

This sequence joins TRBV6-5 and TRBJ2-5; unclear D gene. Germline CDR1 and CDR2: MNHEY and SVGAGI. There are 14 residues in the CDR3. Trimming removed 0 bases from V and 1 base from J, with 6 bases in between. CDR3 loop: CASSYSRAQETQYF. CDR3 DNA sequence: TGTGCCAGCAGTTACTCTCGGGCCCAAGAGACCCAGTACTTC.

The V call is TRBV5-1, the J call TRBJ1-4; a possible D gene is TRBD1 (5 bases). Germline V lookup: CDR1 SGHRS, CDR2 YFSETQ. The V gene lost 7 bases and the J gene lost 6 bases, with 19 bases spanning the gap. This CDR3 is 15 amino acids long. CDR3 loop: CASGRGGSRYEKLFF. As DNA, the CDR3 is TGCGCCAGCGGACGTGGGGGGTCGAGGTATGAAAAACTGTTTTTT.

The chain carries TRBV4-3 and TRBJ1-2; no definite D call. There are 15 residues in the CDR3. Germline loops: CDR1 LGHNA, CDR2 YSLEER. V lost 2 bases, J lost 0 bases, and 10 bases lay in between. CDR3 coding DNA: TGCGCCAGCAGCCAAATTTTACAGACTAACTATGGCTACACCTTC. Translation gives CASSQILQTNYGYTF.

CDR3 loop: CASSRLPGLEQFF. CDR3 DNA: TGTGCCAGCAGCCGCCTACCGGGACTAGAGCAGTTCTTC. The chain carries TRBV28 and TRBJ2-1; TRBD2 matches 7 bases. The CDR3 runs 13 residues. J was trimmed by 10 bases and V by 6 bases; bases with no gene match: 9. Per germline, CDR1 MDHEN and CDR2 SYDVKM.

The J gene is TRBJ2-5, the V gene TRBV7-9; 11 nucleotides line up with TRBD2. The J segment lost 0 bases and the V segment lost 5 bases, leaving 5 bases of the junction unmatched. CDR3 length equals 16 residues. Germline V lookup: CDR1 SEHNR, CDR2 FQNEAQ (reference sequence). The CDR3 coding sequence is TGTGCCAGCAGCGAGGGACTAGCGGCGTACCAAGAGACCCAGTACTTC. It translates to CASSEGLAAYQETQYF.

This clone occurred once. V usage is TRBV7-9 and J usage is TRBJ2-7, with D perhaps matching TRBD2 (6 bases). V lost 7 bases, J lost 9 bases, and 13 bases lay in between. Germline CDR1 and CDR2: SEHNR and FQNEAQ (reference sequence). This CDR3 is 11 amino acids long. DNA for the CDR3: TGTGCCAGCACCGGGGGAGAAGGGCAGTACGTC. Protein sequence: CASTGGEGQYV.